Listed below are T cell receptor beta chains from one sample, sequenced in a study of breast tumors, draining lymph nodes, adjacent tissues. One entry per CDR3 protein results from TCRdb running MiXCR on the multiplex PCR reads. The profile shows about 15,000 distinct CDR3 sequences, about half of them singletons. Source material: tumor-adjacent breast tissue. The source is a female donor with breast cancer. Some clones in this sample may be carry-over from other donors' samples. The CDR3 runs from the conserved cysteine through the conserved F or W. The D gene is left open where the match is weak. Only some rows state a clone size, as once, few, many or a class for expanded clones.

TGTGCCAGCAGCTTAGGAGGAGGGACAAGAGGCCATGAGCAGTTCTTC | CASSLGGGTRGHEQFF | TRBV7-2 | medium-sized | TRBJ2-1 | .
TGTGCCATCAGTGGAACAGGGGGCAACACCGGGGAGCTGTTTTTT | CAISGTGGNTGELFF | TRBV10-3 | once | TRBJ2-2 | TRBD1
TGTGCCAGCGGTGGGGAATGGACTAGCACAGATACGCAGTATTTT | CASGGEWTSTDTQYF | TRBV9 | . | TRBJ2-3 | .
TGTGCCAGCAGCATCGAGGACCACCTAGCGAACACCGGGGAGCTGTTTTTT | CASSIEDHLANTGELFF | TRBV9 | many | TRBJ2-2 | .
TGTGCCACCAGCAGAGATCGTTATAGGTACTTCTATCAGCCCCAGCATTTT | CATSRDRYRYFYQPQHF | TRBV15 | once | TRBJ1-5 | .
TGTGCCACCAGCAGAGATAGGGCTAGCGGGAACACAGATACGCAGTATTTT | CATSRDRASGNTDTQYF | TRBV15 | . | TRBJ2-3 | TRBD2
TGTGCCAGCAGCCATCTAGCGGGATCCCAAGAGACCCAGTACTTC | CASSHLAGSQETQYF | TRBV12-3/TRBV12-4 | . | TRBJ2-5 | TRBD2
TGTGCCAGCAGTTTAAGGTGGTCAGGGGATAGCAATCAGCCCCAGCATTTT | CASSLRWSGDSNQPQHF | TRBV12-3/TRBV12-4 | few | TRBJ1-5 | .
TGTGCCACCCAACAGGGGATGAACACCGGGGAGCTGTTTTTT | CATQQGMNTGELFF | TRBV10-3 | . | TRBJ2-2 | TRBD1
TGTGCCAGCAACTCCCGGCCAGCCGGGGAGCTGTTTTTT | CASNSRPAGELFF | TRBV5-6 | many | TRBJ2-2 | .
TGTGCCAGCAGACAGCGGACGAACGCGGACAATGAGCAGTTCTTC | CASRQRTNADNEQFF | TRBV7-2 | medium-sized | TRBJ2-1 | .
TGTGCCAGTAGTATCTCGACAGAAAACAATGAGCAGTTCTTC | CASSISTENNEQFF | TRBV19 | medium-sized | TRBJ2-1 | .
TGCAGTGCGAGAGGTGATAGCAATCAGCCCCAGCATTTT | CSARGDSNQPQHF | TRBV20-1 | medium-sized | TRBJ1-5 | .
TGCAGTGCTCGAGACGCGGGAGGGCCGGGAGAGACCCAGTACTTC | CSARDAGGPGETQYF | TRBV20-1 | many | TRBJ2-5 | TRBD2
TGTGCCTGGACGCCGGGACAGGTCACAGATACGCAGTATTTT | CAWTPGQVTDTQYF | TRBV30 | many | TRBJ2-3 | TRBD1
TGTGCCATCAGTGGGCCGGGACAGGGGAACTATGGCTACACCTTC | CAISGPGQGNYGYTF | TRBV10-3 | many | TRBJ1-2 | TRBD1
TGCGCCAGCAGCCTAGAGATGGACAGGGGTCTAGACGAGCAGTACTTC | CASSLEMDRGLDEQYF | TRBV4-3 | medium-sized | TRBJ2-7 | TRBD1
TGTGCCAGCAGCTCTCAGGGACCGGGGGAGCAGTTCTTC | CASSSQGPGEQFF | TRBV5-4 | . | TRBJ2-1 | .
TGTGCCGAGAGGCAGACCGGCTCTGGAAACACCATATATTTT | CAERQTGSGNTIYF | TRBV12-3/TRBV12-4 | medium-sized | TRBJ1-3 | .
TGCAGTGCTAGTGGGGGCAAAGGGTCCTACGAGCAGTACTTC | CSASGGKGSYEQYF | TRBV20-1 | . | TRBJ2-7 | .
TGTGCCAGCGGGGGACAGGCTCCCGGGACCCAGTACTTC | CASGGQAPGTQYF | TRBV2 | medium-sized | TRBJ2-5 | TRBD1
TGCAGTGCTAGGACCGTAGGGGCGAACACTGAAGCTTTCTTT | CSARTVGANTEAFF | TRBV20-1 | many | TRBJ1-1 | .
TGTGCCAGCAGTTTACGGACAGGGTATGGAGAGACCCAGTACTTC | CASSLRTGYGETQYF | TRBV6-1 | . | TRBJ2-5 | TRBD1
TGTGCCAGCAGCGTAGCGCTCTCCTACGAGCAGTTCTTC | CASSVALSYEQFF | TRBV9 | . | TRBJ2-1 | .
TGTGCCAGCAGCCAAGGGCAGGGCTACACAGATACGCAGTATTTT | CASSQGQGYTDTQYF | TRBV3-1 | medium-sized | TRBJ2-3 | .
TGTGCCAGCAGCGGTGGGACTAGCGGGGGGGCCTACGAGCAGTACTTC | CASSGGTSGGAYEQYF | TRBV9 | many | TRBJ2-7 | TRBD2
TGTGCCAGCAGCTTAGGGGGAGAGAATGAGCAGTTCTTC | CASSLGGENEQFF | TRBV7-2 | medium-sized | TRBJ2-1 | .
TGCGCCAGCAGTGAGTACGCTCCCCTAGACAGAGACAGTAATGAAAAACTGTTTTTT | CASSEYAPLDRDSNEKLFF | TRBV10-1 | many | TRBJ1-4 | .
TGTGCCAGCAGCTTGACGAGGAGCGGTTTAACAGATACGCAGTATTTT | CASSLTRSGLTDTQYF | TRBV5-6 | . | TRBJ2-3 | .
TGTGCCAGCAGCATGGCGGGCAGGGGGACCTTGTACGAGCAGTACTTC | CASSMAGRGTLYEQYF | TRBV16 | medium-sized | TRBJ2-7 | TRBD1
TGTGCCAGCAGCCAAGATCCCCGTAATTCACCCCTCCACTTT | CASSQDPRNSPLHF | TRBV3-1 | . | TRBJ1-6 | .
TGCGCCAGCAGCTTGTCTATCTTCAATTCACCCCTCCACTTT | CASSLSIFNSPLHF | TRBV5-1 | . | TRBJ1-6 | .
TGTGCCAGCTCACCAAATCGACAGCGCCAAGAGACCCAGTACTTC | CASSPNRQRQETQYF | TRBV18 | many | TRBJ2-5 | .